The 11 T cell receptor beta chains in this list originate from one sample, sequenced in a study of T cell changes during pregnancy in multiple sclerosis. Assay: immunoSEQ multiplex PCR; the TCRdb copy retains only in-frame clones and omits some. The data show 10,000 or so clones, 75% to 85% seen once. Material: CD8+ T cells from peripheral blood mononuclear cells, obtained in the third trimester of pregnancy. These receptors came from a female donor in good health, enrolled as a control in a pregnancy study.

The rearrangement joins TRBV5-4 to TRBJ1-1; perhaps TRBD1 as D (5 bases). V lost 4 bases, J lost 7 bases, and 14 bases lay in between. This CDR3 region has 13 residues. Germline-derived CDR1 and CDR2 are SGHNT and YYREEE (reference sequence). The CDR3 nucleotides are TGTGCCAGCAGCCCAAAGCCGGGGGTTGAAGCTTTCTTT. Amino acids: CASSPKPGVEAFF. Full variable domain (remainder filled in from reference TRBV5-4 and TRBJ1-1): ETGVTQSPTHLIKTRGQQVTLRCSSQSGHNTVSWYQQALGQGPQFIFQYYREEENGRGNFPPRFSGLQFPNYSSELNVNALELDDSALYLCASSPKPGVEAFFGQGTRLTVV.

The chain links TRBV7-9 to TRBJ1-3, with D unclear. CDR1 and CDR2 (germline): SEHNR, FQNEAQ (reference sequence). The CDR3 covers 17 residues. V lost 0 bases, J lost 0 bases, and 12 bases lay in between. The CDR3: CASSLALADTSGNTIYF. The CDR3 DNA is TGTGCCAGCAGCTTAGCTTTGGCCGATACCTCTGGAAACACCATATATTTT.

This chain uses TRBV6-1 with TRBJ1-1; 7 bases line up with TRBD1. Unmatched junction bases numbered 11, after V lost 0 bases and J lost 10 bases. There are 15 residues in the CDR3. Germline-derived CDR1 and CDR2 are MNHNS and SASEGT. The CDR3: CASSEAQGQSNAAFF. The CDR3 DNA follows: TGTGCCAGCAGTGAAGCGCAGGGACAGTCGAATGCAGCTTTCTTT.

This clone was seen a few times. The genes are TRBV7-8 and TRBJ2-3, with 7 bases fitting TRBD2. The CDR3 has 17 amino acids. V was pared by 1 base and J by 3 bases, with 10 bases of the junction left unmatched. Germline CDR1 and CDR2: SGHVS and FQNEAQ. The DNA of the CDR3 is TGTGCCAGCAGCTTAGTCGAGACTAGCAGTCCTACAGATACGCAGTATTTT. It is translated as CASSLVETSSPTDTQYF.

The rearrangement joins TRBV9 to TRBJ2-7; TRBD2 matches 10 bases. Germline lookup yields CDR1 SGDLS and CDR2 YYNGEE. The V gene end was trimmed by 0 bases and the J gene end by 1 base; junction bases not matched to a gene: 7. This CDR3 contains 17 residues. CDR3 sequence (DNA): TGTGCCAGCAGCGTAGAACCCAGCGGGGGGGGATCCTACGAGCAGTACTTC. This codes for CASSVEPSGGGSYEQYF.

This clone was recorded only once. The V call is TRBV7-9, the J call TRBJ2-4, with 9 bases that match TRBD2. V shed 2 bases, J shed 3 bases, and the junction held 2 bases outside the gene matches. Germline lookup yields CDR1 SEHNR and CDR2 FQNEAQ (reference sequence). The CDR3 is 15 amino acids. CDR3 residues: CASSLSAGGKNIQYF. In DNA, the CDR3 is TGTGCCAGCAGCTTATCAGCGGGGGGCAAAAACATTCAGTACTTC.

This chain links TRBV5-1 with TRBJ2-7; 12 bases agree with TRBD2. V lost 4 bases to trimming and J lost 6 bases; unmatched junction nucleotides: 8. Germline CDR1 reads SGHRS; CDR2 reads YFSETQ. The CDR3 is 15 residues long. In DNA, the CDR3 is TGCGCCAGCAGCCCCCAGCTAGCGGGAGGGTGCGAGCAGTACTTC. Translating gives CASSPQLAGGCEQYF.

The gene calls are TRBV28 and TRBJ1-1, with 8 bases that match TRBD1. Germline V CDR1 and CDR2: MDHEN, SYDVKM. The J segment lost 2 bases and the V segment lost 9 bases, leaving 14 bases of the junction unmatched. The CDR3 consists of 16 residues. The CDR3 bases are TGTGCCAGTTTCTCCCGCAGGGGGCATTTAAACACTGAAGCTTTCTTT. Protein product: CASFSRRGHLNTEAFF.

Here the CDR3 DNA reads TGTGCCACCAGGGATAGCGGGAGGGCCCTCGAGCAGTACTTC. This gives the protein CATRDSGRALEQYF. The chain recombines TRBV15 with TRBJ2-5, with TRBD2 matching 11 bases. The J call may be in error: the DNA end matches TRBJ2-7 better. Germline V gives CDR1 LNHNV, CDR2 YYDKDF (reference sequence). The length of the CDR3 is 14 residues.

This sequence joins TRBV4-3 and TRBJ2-2, with 12 bases identical to TRBD2. The CDR3 runs 18 residues. Germline lookup yields CDR1 LGHNA and CDR2 YSLEER. V lost 0 bases and J lost 7; bases outside the gene matches: 9. The CDR3 DNA follows: TGCGCCAGCAGCCAAGATCGGTCTAGCGGGGGGGCGGTCGGGGAGCTGTTTTTT. Its protein product is CASSQDRSSGGAVGELFF.

A single count supports this clone. The chain uses TRBV7-3 and TRBJ1-5; D unresolved. CDR1 is SGHTA and CDR2 is FQGTGA in the germline V gene. V dropped 1 base and J dropped 5 bases, with 15 bases sitting between them. The CDR3 sequence is 16 residues long. CDR3 in DNA: TGTGCCAGCAGCTTAATGCGGCGCAGCCCCCATCAGCCCCAGCATTTT. Amino acid sequence: CASSLMRRSPHQPQHF.